This T cell receptor beta chain emerged from a study of Ad26.COV2.S vaccination and SARS-CoV-2 variants. Sample treatment: approximately 18 received Ad26.COV2.S at low or high dose, single or two shots; five or six received placebo; per-sample allocation not given. Following the first vaccine or placebo injection, samples were taken on day 63. This person who donated was an adult of 18-55 years in Boston. A remark on this clone: Its antigen is not known.

The CDR3 has 13 residues. The V end was cut by 2 bases, the J end by 7 bases, with 6 bases between. The germline V gene encodes CDR1 MRHNA and CDR2 SNTAGT. TCRdb's copy holds only in-frame clones and misses some; the assay was immunoSEQ multiplex PCR. The data show about 240,000 clones, roughly 88% seen once. Study-wide findings and caveats: Spike-specific CD8+ and CD4+ T cell responses reportedly showed substantial breadth after vaccination. Total T cell responses may have been underestimated by the TCR breadth and depth analyses.

The origin of this receptor is a person aged 18-65 years who received the Ad26.COV2.S COVID-19 vaccine or a placebo. The chain couples TRBV6-4 to TRBJ1-6; no clear D gene. The sample here was peripheral blood, taken in a trial of Ad26.COV2.S vaccine versus placebo. CDR3 protein: CASSDTANSPLHF. The CDR3 DNA reads as TGTGCCAGCAGTGACACGGCAAATTCACCCCTCCACTTT.